Below, 27 T cell receptor beta chains from the same sample are listed, as sequenced in a study of vaccination and CD4 T cells after COVID-19. The assay that was used to sequence DNA from cultured CD4+ T cells was the Oncomine TCR Beta short-read assay. From the PCR reads, TCRdb called clonotypes with MiXCR, one entry per CDR3 protein. The data hold 15,000 to 20,000 distinct CDR3 sequences, with roughly half observed a single time. The treatment: roughly ten-day PBMC culture with coronavirus spike peptide pools or control peptides (ViraFEST assay). No antigens are known for them. The sequenced sample was CD4+ T cells from blood, cultured in vitro. These receptor sequences come from a human donor who had recovered from COVID-19.

The CDR3 reads CASSQEDADTQYF. In DNA form, the CDR3 reads TGCGCCAGCAGCCAAGAGGATGCAGATACGCAGTATTTT. V usage is TRBV4-3 and J usage is TRBJ2-3; D is ambiguous. CDR3 size: 13 residues. Per the germline V gene, CDR1 is LGHNA and CDR2 is YSLEER. Trimming stripped 0 bases from V and 4 bases from J, with 5 bases between.

This chain connects TRBV7-6 to TRBJ2-3; 8 bases agree with TRBD2. Germline CDR1 reads SGHVS; CDR2 reads FNYEAQ. Trimming removed 5 bases from V and 4 bases from J; junction bases left unmatched: 11. CDR3 length: 16 residues. CDR3 region: CASSGLWSGSADTQYF. The CDR3, as DNA: TGTGCCAGCAGCGGACTTTGGAGCGGGAGCGCAGATACGCAGTATTTT.

This clonotype turned up a few times. The rearrangement joins TRBV10-1 to TRBJ2-7; D is uncertain. Trimming left V 0 bases short and J 2 bases short, with 8 bases between. Looked up from germline, CDR1 is WNHNN and CDR2 is SYGVQD (reference sequence). This CDR3 contains 14 residues. The CDR3 is CASSESGRAYEQYF. For the CDR3, the DNA is TGCGCCAGCAGTGAGTCCGGCCGAGCCTACGAGCAGTACTTC.

The J gene is TRBJ2-3, the V gene TRBV19; D gene unclear. This CDR3 is 11 amino acids long. Germline assignment: CDR1 LNHDA and CDR2 SQIVND (reference sequence). Trimming stripped 4 bases from V and 5 bases from J, with 4 bases between. CDR3 coding DNA: TGTGCCAGTAGTAGCGGAGATACGCAGTATTTT. As protein: CASSSGDTQYF.

In this sample, this clonotype turned up a few times. The J gene is TRBJ1-1, the V gene TRBV5-1, with a possible D match to TRBD1 (5 bases). This CDR3 is 15 amino acids long. CDR1 is SGHRS and CDR2 is YFSETQ in the germline V gene. V dropped 3 bases and J dropped 4 bases, with 16 bases sitting between them. DNA of the CDR3: TGCGCCAGCAGCTCCCGTCCAGGGCAGACCACTGAAGCTTTCTTT. This translates into CASSSRPGQTTEAFF.

CDR3 DNA sequence: TGTGCCAGCAGTGAGTTCGGGGGGCAAGGCGAGCAGTACTTC. Translating gives CASSEFGGQGEQYF. The rearrangement uses TRBV2 and TRBJ2-7; TRBD2 might be the D (7 bases). Trimming removed 3 bases at V and 6 bases at J, with 15 bases between. Germline V gives CDR1 SNHLY, CDR2 FYNNEI. The CDR3 runs 14 residues.

The chain is built from TRBV30 and TRBJ2-3; D gene ambiguous. The germline V and J ends were trimmed by 3 bases and 2 bases, with 6 bases remaining between them. This CDR3 region has 12 residues. Per the germline V gene, CDR1 is GTSNPN and CDR2 is SVGIG (reference sequence). The CDR3 here is CAWRRTTDTQYF. The CDR3 coding sequence is TGTGCCTGGAGAAGGACCACAGATACGCAGTATTTT.

J is TRBJ2-3 and V is TRBV14; TRBD2 matches 7 bases. The CDR3 is made up of 13 amino acids. The ends lost 4 bases at V and 3 bases at J; junction bases unmatched: 1. Germline CDR1 SGHDN, CDR2 FVKESK. The CDR3, as DNA: TGTGCCAGCAGCCGGGGGGGGACAGATACGCAGTATTTT. This encodes CASSRGGTDTQYF.

This clonotype occurred a few times. DNA for the CDR3: TGTGCCAGCAGCCGAGGACAGCTGGGCGTCGCCGGGGAGCTGTTTTTT. Translating gives CASSRGQLGVAGELFF. The rearrangement links TRBV7-2 to TRBJ2-2; maybe TRBD1 (6 bases). This CDR3 is 16 amino acids long. V lost 5 bases and J lost 6, with 19 bases in between. The germline gives CDR1 SGHTA, CDR2 FQGNSA.

This chain joins TRBV20-1 and TRBJ2-1; TRBD2 matches 11 bases. The length of the CDR3 is 14 residues. CDR1 is DFQATT and CDR2 is SNEGSKA in the germline V gene (reference sequence). With 5 bases clipped from V and 3 bases from J, the junction kept 3 bases outside the gene matches. The CDR3 region is CSAATSGSYNEQFF. The CDR3 DNA sequence: TGCAGTGCTGCAACTAGCGGGAGCTACAATGAGCAGTTCTTC.

V and J are TRBV30 and TRBJ1-5; D is possibly TRBD1 (5 bases). Looked up from germline, CDR1 is GTSNPN and CDR2 is SVGIG (reference sequence). This CDR3 contains 13 residues. CDR3: CGVQGWANQPQHF. The DNA of the CDR3 is TGTGGAGTCCAGGGTTGGGCTAATCAGCCCCAGCATTTT.

The chain employs TRBV29-1 and TRBJ1-1; the D is unclear. The CDR3 runs to 12 residues. The V gene lost 2 bases and the J gene lost 6 bases, with 10 bases spanning the gap. Per germline, CDR1 SQVTM and CDR2 ANQGSEA. The CDR3 loop reads CSVENDRAEAFF. DNA for the CDR3: TGCAGCGTTGAAAACGATCGCGCTGAAGCTTTCTTT.

This chain uses TRBV20-1 with TRBJ1-1; no definite D call. Germline V gene sequence: CDR1 DFQATT, CDR2 SNEGSKA (reference sequence). V was shortened by 4 bases and J by 4 bases, with 13 bases between the two germline ends. The CDR3 spans 13 residues. The CDR3, as DNA: TGCAGTGCTACCATCGGGGAGGGCACTGAAGCTTTCTTT. Amino acid sequence: CSATIGEGTEAFF.

This chain uses TRBV6-2 or TRBV6-3 with TRBJ2-1; possible D gene TRBD2, 5 bases. Between the trimmed V and J ends, which lost 11 bases and 5 bases, there was a span of 16 bases. Germline CDR1 reads MNHEY; CDR2 reads SVGEGT. The CDR3 is 13 residues long. The CDR3 protein is CAGGRTANNEQFF. The CDR3, as DNA: TGTGCCGGAGGACGAACTGCTAACAATGAGCAGTTCTTC.

The chain couples TRBV20-1 to TRBJ1-1; 7 bases are a match to TRBD1. Germline values: CDR1 DFQATT, CDR2 SNEGSKA (reference sequence). The trim removed 6 bases at V and 4 bases at J, leaving 14 bases unmatched. The length of the CDR3 is 15 residues. DNA for the CDR3: TGCAGTGCGGCGGACAGGAACAGACTGGGCACTGAAGCTTTCTTT. Its translation is CSAADRNRLGTEAFF.

V and J are TRBV15 and TRBJ2-2; 9 bases fit TRBD2. J was trimmed by 7 bases and V by 4 bases; bases with no gene match: 10. Per the germline V gene, CDR1 is LNHNV and CDR2 is YYDKDF (reference sequence). The CDR3 extends over 16 amino acids. CDR3 nucleotide sequence: TGTGCCACCAGCATCAATAGCGGGAGCTTGGGCGGGGAGCTGTTTTTT. Its translation: CATSINSGSLGGELFF.

J is TRBJ1-2 and V is TRBV27; D perhaps matches TRBD1 (5 bases). Deletions cut 9 bases from V and 5 bases from J, with 16 bases between. The CDR3 contains 13 residues. The germline V gene encodes CDR1 MNHEY and CDR2 SMNVEV (reference sequence). Written as DNA, the CDR3 is TGTGCCAGGACTACTCCACAGGAGTATGGCTACACCTTC. It encodes CARTTPQEYGYTF.

The DNA of the CDR3 is TGTGCCAGCAGCACCCGTACCGGGACTAAAAATTACAATGAGCAGTTCTTC. This codes for CASSTRTGTKNYNEQFF. The chain joins TRBV28 to TRBJ2-1; 7 bases match TRBD2. The V gene's germline CDR1 is MDHEN and CDR2 SYDVKM. CDR3 size: 17 residues. The V and J ends lost 6 bases and 4 bases, in that order; junction bases with no gene match: 15.

In this sample, this clonotype turned up once. The V and J genes are TRBV7-2 and TRBJ2-1, with TRBD2 identical over 12 bases. Germline V lookup: CDR1 SGHTA, CDR2 FQGNSA. Trimming took 5 bases from V and 9 from J; bases not matched to a gene: 8. The CDR3 runs 15 residues. CDR3 sequence: CASSASLAGGREQFF. CDR3 in DNA: TGTGCCAGCAGCGCGAGTCTAGCGGGAGGGCGTGAGCAGTTCTTC. Using reference TRBV7-2 and TRBJ2-1 for the parts outside the CDR3, the full variable domain is GAGVSQSPSNKVTEKGKDVELRCDPISGHTALYWYRQSLGQGLEFLIYFQGNSAPDKSGLPSDRFSAERTGGSVSTLTIQRTQQEDSAVYLCASSASLAGGREQFFGPGTRLTVL.

The V gene is TRBV2, the J gene TRBJ2-7, with D possibly TRBD2 on 6 matching bases. CDR1 SNHLY and CDR2 FYNNEI come from the germline V gene. CDR3 length: 13 residues. The V end was cut by 8 bases, the J end by 2 bases, with 13 bases between. The CDR3 here is CASSRDFPYEQYF. The CDR3 DNA reads TGTGCCAGCTCCCGGGACTTCCCCTACGAGCAGTACTTC.

This clonotype was observed a handful of times. The gene calls are TRBV6-2 or TRBV6-3 and TRBJ1-1; D is unclear. There are 16 residues in the CDR3. Germline lookup yields CDR1 MNHEY and CDR2 SVGEGT. V was shortened by 4 bases and J by 0 bases, with 15 bases between the two germline ends. CDR3 DNA sequence: TGTGCCAGCAGTTCCCTTGGTAACCTGATGAACACTGAAGCTTTCTTT. Its translation is CASSSLGNLMNTEAFF.

This clonotype was picked up a small number of times. V gene TRBV27 combines with J gene TRBJ1-1, with a possible D match to TRBD1 (5 bases). Trimming left V 2 bases short and J 0 bases short, with 10 bases between. The CDR3 is 15 residues long. Looked up from germline, CDR1 is MNHEY and CDR2 is SMNVEV (reference sequence). CDR3: CASSLEGRMNTEAFF. CDR3 DNA sequence: TGTGCCAGCAGTTTAGAGGGGAGGATGAACACTGAAGCTTTCTTT.

This clonotype was seen only a few times. The genes are TRBV7-9 and TRBJ1-1; 7 bases agree with TRBD1. Germline V gives CDR1 SEHNR, CDR2 FQNEAQ (reference sequence). The J segment lost 1 base and the V segment lost 7 bases, leaving 3 bases of the junction unmatched. This CDR3 region has 13 residues. The CDR3 is CASTRTGNTEAFF. The CDR3 region has the DNA TGTGCCAGCACACGGACAGGGAACACTGAAGCTTTCTTT.

This clonotype is a singleton in its sample. The chain is built from TRBV6-5 and TRBJ2-1; perhaps TRBD2 as D (7 bases). Looked up from germline, CDR1 is MNHEY and CDR2 is SVGAGI. V was cut by 3 bases and J by 4 bases, with 13 bases left in between. The CDR3 runs to 15 residues. CDR3 DNA: TGTGCCAGCAGTTATCGGGGGGCAGGATACAATGAGCAGTTCTTC. It codes for CASSYRGAGYNEQFF.

This clonotype showed up just a few times. This rearrangement joins TRBV10-3 to TRBJ1-2; 8 bases map to TRBD1. V lost 3 bases and J lost 4; bases outside the gene matches: 10. CDR3 length: 16 residues. Germline V gene sequence: CDR1 ENHRY, CDR2 SYGVKD. CDR3 loop: CAISDPRQGSIYGYTF. DNA of the CDR3: TGTGCCATCAGTGACCCAAGACAGGGGAGTATCTATGGCTACACCTTC.

CDR3 sequence: CASRQSTGELFF. CDR3 bases: TGTGCCAGCCGACAGTCCACCGGGGAGCTGTTTTTT. This sequence joins TRBV12-3 or TRBV12-4 and TRBJ2-2; D may be TRBD1 (5 bases). V was shortened by 8 bases and J by 4 bases, with 8 bases between the two germline ends. This CDR3 has 12 residues.

The chain couples TRBV11-3 to TRBJ2-5; 7 nucleotides line up with TRBD1. Germline lookup yields CDR1 SGHNT and CDR2 YENEEA. This CDR3 comprises 13 residues. The V gene end was trimmed by 5 bases and the J gene end by 3 bases; junction bases not matched to a gene: 3. The CDR3 DNA follows: TGTGCCAGCAGCCCGACAGGGAAAGAGACCCAGTACTTC. Translated: CASSPTGKETQYF. The variable domain in full, with the rest retrieved from reference TRBV11-3 and TRBJ2-5, is EAGVVQSPRYKIIEKKQPVAFWCNPISGHNTLYWYLQNLGQGPELLIRYENEEAVDDSQLPKDRFSAERLKGVDSTLKIQPAELGDSAVYLCASSPTGKETQYFGPGTRLLVL.